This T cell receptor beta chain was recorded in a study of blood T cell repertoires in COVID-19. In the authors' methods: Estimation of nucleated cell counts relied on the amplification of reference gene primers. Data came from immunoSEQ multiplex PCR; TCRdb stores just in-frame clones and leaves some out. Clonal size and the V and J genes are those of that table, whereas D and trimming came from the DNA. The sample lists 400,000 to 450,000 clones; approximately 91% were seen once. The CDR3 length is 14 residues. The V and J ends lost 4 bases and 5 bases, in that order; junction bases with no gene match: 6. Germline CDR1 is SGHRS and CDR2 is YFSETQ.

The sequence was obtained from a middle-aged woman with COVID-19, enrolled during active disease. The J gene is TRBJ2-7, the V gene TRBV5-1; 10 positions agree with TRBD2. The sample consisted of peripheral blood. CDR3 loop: CASSPSGRAHEQYF. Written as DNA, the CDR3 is TGCGCCAGCAGCCCAAGCGGGAGGGCCCACGAGCAGTACTTC.